This entry lists 17 T cell receptor beta chains sequenced from one sample in a study of T cell repertoires in cytomegalovirus infection. No antigen has been assigned to these receptors. TCRdb used MiXCR to reprocess the reads, holding one entry per CDR3 protein. This sample carries approximately 470,000 distinct CDR3 sequences, about 42% of them seen once, and the ten largest clones take roughly two fifths. The input for sequencing was cultured PBMCs, taken from culture after CMV antigen stimulation. The receptor set was obtained from a human donor in good health (CMV status not recorded). Some clones in this sample may be carry-over from other donors' samples.

This clonotype has more than one count but fewer than ten. V gene TRBV7-9 combines with J gene TRBJ1-6, with D perhaps matching TRBD1 (6 bases). CDR1 and CDR2 from the germline V gene are SEHNR and FQNEAQ (reference sequence). Trimming cost V 2 bases and J 6 bases, with 11 bases left between them. The CDR3 is 15 amino acids. The CDR3 bases are TGTGCCAGCAGCTTACAGGACAGCCCTAATTCACCCCTCCACTTT. It is translated as CASSLQDSPNSPLHF.

This clonotype was counted between two and nine times. This chain links TRBV7-2 with TRBJ2-1, with 11 bases aligning to TRBD2. The V segment lost 2 bases and the J segment 10 bases; nucleotides outside the gene matches: 7. Germline V lookup: CDR1 SGHTA, CDR2 FQGNSA. This CDR3 spans 15 amino acids. The CDR3 here is CASSLTLAGVGEQFF. CDR3 in DNA: TGTGCCAGCAGCTTAACACTAGCGGGGGTGGGAGAGCAGTTCTTC.

The chain combines TRBV10-3 with TRBJ2-1; 10 nucleotides line up with TRBD1. CDR3 length equals 15 residues. The germline V gene has CDR1 ENHRY and CDR2 SYGVKD. V lost 11 bases, J lost 7 bases, and 14 bases stayed unmatched. This CDR3 reads CALYRPGQGKNEQFF. The CDR3 nucleotides read TGTGCCCTCTACCGACCGGGACAGGGGAAGAATGAGCAGTTCTTC.

This clonotype was recorded a few times. The rearrangement uses TRBV4-1 and TRBJ2-3; 9 bases align to TRBD2. The V segment lost 0 bases and the J segment 3 bases; nucleotides outside the gene matches: 7. The CDR3 has 17 amino acids. Germline assignment: CDR1 MGHRA and CDR2 YSYEKL. The CDR3 region has the DNA TGCGCCAGCAGCCAAGACCCGCCTAGCGGGACAACAGATACGCAGTATTTT. Its protein is CASSQDPPSGTTDTQYF.

This clonotype was detected ten times or more. This rearrangement joins TRBV7-6 to TRBJ1-3; D gene ambiguous. The CDR3 loop spans 13 amino acids. Trimming left V 6 bases short and J 0 bases short, with 6 bases between. In germline, CDR1 is SGHVS, CDR2 FNYEAQ. CDR3 residues: CASRSASGNTIYF. The CDR3 DNA reads as TGTGCCAGCAGATCTGCCTCTGGAAACACCATATATTTT.

This clonotype was detected a few times. This sequence joins TRBV10-3 and TRBJ2-2; D may match TRBD1 or TRBD2 (5 bases each). The CDR3 spans 16 residues. Germline V gene data show CDR1 as ENHRY and CDR2 as SYGVKD. V was shortened by 5 bases and J by 1 base, with 14 bases between the two germline ends. This CDR3 reads CAISNSGTMNTGELFF. The CDR3 nucleotides read TGTGCCATCAGTAACTCCGGGACGATGAACACCGGGGAGCTGTTTTTT.

The table lists this clonotype with a few counts. This chain joins TRBV12-3 or TRBV12-4 and TRBJ2-5, with 9 bases fitting TRBD2. The CDR3 sequence is 15 residues long. The J segment lost 5 bases and the V segment lost 7 bases, leaving 11 bases of the junction unmatched. CDR3 in DNA: TGTGCCAGCATAGTGGCGGGAGGGGCGTCCGAGACCCAGTACTTC. It yields the protein CASIVAGGASETQYF.

This clonotype has a single count. The chain is built from TRBV28 and TRBJ1-6; D possibly corresponds to TRBD1 (5 bases). Per germline, CDR1 MDHEN and CDR2 SYDVKM. With 4 bases removed from V and 9 bases from J, the gap between germline ends came to 13 bases. There are 14 residues in the CDR3. This CDR3 reads CASSSIAGFSPLHF. CDR3 nucleotides: TGTGCCAGCAGTTCGATCGCAGGGTTTTCACCCCTCCACTTT.

This clonotype was seen more than once but under ten times. The chain is built from TRBV2 and TRBJ2-3; no definite D call. The CDR3 is 14 residues long. Germline assignment: CDR1 SNHLY and CDR2 FYNNEI. V was pared by 1 base and J by 0 bases, with 5 bases between. CDR3 DNA: TGTGCCAGCAGTGAAGGCTATAGCACAGATACGCAGTATTTT. Residues: CASSEGYSTDTQYF.

This clonotype was counted between two and nine times. This sequence joins TRBV4-3 and TRBJ2-7; 8 nucleotides align to TRBD1. The CDR3 has 17 amino acids. Germline-derived CDR1 and CDR2 are LGHNA and YSLEER. V gave up 4 bases and J gave up 4 bases; unmatched junction bases: 15. CDR3 sequence reads: CASSPSTGVVFGYEQYF. The CDR3 coding sequence is TGCGCCAGCAGCCCTTCGACAGGGGTTGTTTTCGGGTACGAGCAGTACTTC.

The chain combines TRBV12-3 or TRBV12-4 with TRBJ2-7; tentatively, D is TRBD2 (6 bases). Trimming shortened V by 5 bases and J by 1 base, and 15 bases separated the two germline ends. This CDR3 contains 15 residues. The CDR3 sequence is CASSPGLATSYEQYF. In nucleotides, the CDR3 is TGTGCCAGCAGTCCAGGCCTAGCGACGTCCTACGAGCAGTACTTC.

This clonotype was counted only a few times. The rearrangement joins TRBV7-2 to TRBJ2-6, with D possibly matching TRBD1 (5 bases). The V and J ends lost 3 bases and 4 bases respectively, with 10 bases between them. This CDR3 contains 15 residues. Germline-derived CDR1 and CDR2 are SGHTA and FQGNSA. The CDR3 coding sequence is TGTGCCAGCAGCTTTAGGGGCCCCGGGGCCAACGTCCTGACTTTC. Protein sequence: CASSFRGPGANVLTF.

The V call is TRBV2, the J call TRBJ1-2, with 10 bases fitting TRBD1. CDR1 is SNHLY, CDR2 FYNNEI, per germline. The junction had 7 bases not matched to a gene; V was cut back by 7 bases and J by 5 bases. This CDR3 region has 14 residues. The CDR3 loop reads CASIQPGQGYGYTF. Here the CDR3 DNA reads TGTGCCAGCATTCAACCGGGACAGGGGTATGGCTACACCTTC.

The chain's CDR3 is CASSFNGQGVSGYTF. The CDR3 DNA is TGTGCCAGCAGCTTTAATGGACAGGGGGTTTCTGGCTACACCTTC. The chain links TRBV11-1 to TRBJ1-2, with 10 bases aligning to TRBD1. The germline gives CDR1 SGHAT, CDR2 FQDESV (reference sequence). V lost 3 bases and J lost 7; bases outside the gene matches: 8. The CDR3 contains 15 residues.

The chain employs TRBV5-6 and TRBJ1-2; 8 bases align to TRBD1. CDR3 length: 15 amino acids. The trim removed 7 bases at V and 5 bases at J, leaving 13 bases unmatched. The germline CDR1 and CDR2 sequences are SGHDT and YYEEEE. DNA of the CDR3: TGTGCCAGCTCTATCCGGGACAGGAGACAATATGGCTACACCTTC. Its protein product is CASSIRDRRQYGYTF.

In this sample, this clonotype turned up many times. The V gene is TRBV11-2, the J gene TRBJ2-7; D unresolved. Germline loops: CDR1 SGHAT, CDR2 FQNNGV. This CDR3 is 16 amino acids long. The ends were cut back, 1 base at V and 0 bases at J, with 13 bases in the middle. CDR3 sequence reads: CASSLVSRESSYEQYF. DNA of the CDR3: TGTGCCAGCAGCTTAGTATCCCGCGAGAGCTCCTACGAGCAGTACTTC.

This clonotype showed up just a few times. The chain is built from TRBV7-6 and TRBJ2-7; perhaps TRBD2 as D (5 bases). Deletions cut 5 bases from V and 7 bases from J, with 12 bases between. This CDR3 comprises 12 residues. From germline, CDR1 is SGHVS and CDR2 FNYEAQ. CDR3: CASSRRNQEQYF. The CDR3 DNA follows: TGTGCCAGCAGCAGGAGGAACCAGGAGCAGTACTTC.